These T cell receptor beta chains were read from a single sample in a study of T cell responses to AZD1222 COVID-19 vaccine. The table came from immunoSEQ multiplex PCR; TCRdb's copy has only in-frame clones and leaves some out. The sample consists of 75,000 to 85,000 clones, approximately 90% of them appearing once. The input for sequencing was peripheral blood, taken 28 days after the second AZD1222 dose. Receptors were obtained from an adult who received the AZD1222 COVID-19 vaccine. The CDR3 runs from the conserved cysteine through the conserved F or W. A D gene is named only where the DNA matches it firmly. Only part of the rows carry a size: once, few, many, or a class if the clone is expanded.

j_gene | d_gene | len | v_gene | abundance | CDR3nt | CDR3aa
TRBJ2-3 | - | 16 | TRBV18 | - | TGTGCCAGCTCACCACTTGGTGGGACGTACACAGATACGCAGTATTTT | CASSPLGGTYTDTQYF
TRBJ2-1 | - | 15 | TRBV18 | - | TGTGCCAGTAGCGGATGGGGTCAGGTATACAATGAGCAGTTCTTC | CASSGWGQVYNEQFF
TRBJ2-7 | - | 14 | TRBV20-1 | - | TGCAGTGCTAGTCTGGAGGGGGCCTCCTACGAGCAGTACTTC | CSASLEGASYEQYF
TRBJ2-5 | - | 12 | TRBV28 | - | TGTGCCAGCAGTTTAAGTAGAGAGACCCAGTACTTC | CASSLSRETQYF
TRBJ1-6 | - | 15 | TRBV30 | - | TGTGCCTGGAGTGTACCTGGGACCGGAAGATCACCCCTCCACTTT | CAWSVPGTGRSPLHF
TRBJ2-6 | - | 16 | TRBV27 | - | TGTGCCAGCAGTTTATTGTTGGCCTCTGGGGCCAACGTCCTGACTTTC | CASSLLLASGANVLTF
TRBJ1-1 | TRBD1 | 14 | TRBV7-9 | once | TGTGCCAGCAGCTTAACAGGGGGGAACACTGAAGCTTTCTTT | CASSLTGGNTEAFF
TRBJ1-2 | TRBD1 | 15 | TRBV27 | - | TGTGCCAGCAGTTATGACAGGGGTGGCGGCTATGGCTACACCTTC | CASSYDRGGGYGYTF
TRBJ2-3 | - | 14 | TRBV18 | - | TGTGCCAGCTCACCACGGGACAGCACAGATACGCAGTATTTT | CASSPRDSTDTQYF
TRBJ2-3 | TRBD2 | 19 | TRBV2 | - | TGTGCCAGCACTTACAGGGGAAGACTAGCGGGTGGTGGGACAGATACGCAGTATTTT | CASTYRGRLAGGGTDTQYF
TRBJ1-1 | - | 12 | TRBV6-6 | - | TGTGCCAGCAGTTCAACAGGGTCTGAAGCTTTCTTT | CASSSTGSEAFF
TRBJ1-1 | - | 13 | TRBV2 | once | TGTGCCAGCAGCGGGCTGAGGGGCGGTGAAGCTTTCTTT | CASSGLRGGEAFF
TRBJ2-1 | TRBD1 | 16 | TRBV19 | - | TGTGCCAGTAGTATAGATCGGACAGGGGGCTACAATGAGCAGTTCTTC | CASSIDRTGGYNEQFF
TRBJ2-7 | - | 13 | TRBV28 | - | TGTGCCAGCAGTTCGGGTGGGAGCTACGAGCAGTACTTC | CASSSGGSYEQYF
TRBJ2-7 | TRBD2 | 15 | TRBV5-4 | - | TGTGCCAGCAGCTACGGGACTAGCGGAACCTACGAGCAGTACTTC | CASSYGTSGTYEQYF
TRBJ1-1 | TRBD1 | 17 | TRBV4-3 | - | TGCGCCAGCAGCCCTGTCCCGGGACAGGGAGAGAACACTGAAGCTTTCTTT | CASSPVPGQGENTEAFF
TRBJ1-6 | - | 17 | TRBV4-1 | - | TGCGCCAGCAGCCAAGCGTCCTCTCAGGGGAATAATTCACCCCTCCACTTT | CASSQASSQGNNSPLHF
TRBJ2-5 | TRBD2 | 15 | TRBV19 | - | TGTGCCAGTAGTAAGGGAGGGATCCCACAAGAGACCCAGTACTTC | CASSKGGIPQETQYF
TRBJ2-7 | TRBD1 | 17 | TRBV13 | - | TGTGCCAGCAGCTTAGGTTTTTGGACAGGGGGATCCTACGAGCAGTACTTC | CASSLGFWTGGSYEQYF
TRBJ1-2 | - | 16 | TRBV5-1 | - | TGCGCCAGCAGCTTGACATCAGGGGAGTTCGCTTCTGGCTACACCTTC | CASSLTSGEFASGYTF
TRBJ1-2 | - | 15 | TRBV4-3 | - | TGCGCCAGCAGCCAAGGGTGGGGTCTGTACTATGGCTACACCTTC | CASSQGWGLYYGYTF
TRBJ2-5 | - | 14 | TRBV21-1 | - | TGTGCCAGCAGCAAACTCAGGGTCCTCGAGACCCAGTACTTC | CASSKLRVLETQYF
TRBJ1-1 | - | 15 | TRBV28 | - | TGTGCCAGCAGTTTATCCGCGACCCCCATCACTGAAGCTTTCTTT | CASSLSATPITEAFF
TRBJ1-5 | TRBD1 | 16 | TRBV5-6 | - | TGTGCCAGCAGCCGATTCGGGACAGGGGGAGGTCAGCCCCAGCATTTT | CASSRFGTGGGQPQHF
TRBJ2-7 | - | 13 | TRBV5-6 | - | TGTGCCAGCAGCAAAGGGACGGAGGACGAGCAGTACTTC | CASSKGTEDEQYF
TRBJ1-4 | TRBD1 | 15 | TRBV25-1 | - | TGTGCCAGCAGTGACCCCAGGGGGACTAATGAAAAACTGTTTTTT | CASSDPRGTNEKLFF
TRBJ2-7 | - | 12 | TRBV12-3/TRBV12-4 | - | TGTGCCAGCAGTTTTGGGGGATACGAGCAGTACTTC | CASSFGGYEQYF
TRBJ1-6 | - | 14 | TRBV6-6 | - | TGTGCCACCCTTGACCCGGACGTAAATTCACCCCTCCACTTT | CATLDPDVNSPLHF
TRBJ1-1 | - | 12 | TRBV28 | few | TGTGCCAGCAGTCCGGTCATTCAGAGAGCTTTCTTT | CASSPVIQRAFF
TRBJ1-1 | - | 18 | TRBV7-2 | - | TGTGCCAGCAGCTTAGCGGGGATAGGGTACGAGGTTCCAGATGAAGCTTTCTTT | CASSLAGIGYEVPDEAFF
TRBJ1-4 | TRBD1 | 13 | TRBV10-3 | once | TGTGCCATCAGCAGGGGGTCTAATGAAAAACTGTTTTTT | CAISRGSNEKLFF
TRBJ1-4 | - | 15 | TRBV19 | - | TGTGCCAGTAGTATTTGGGACCCTATCGGGGAAAAACTGTTTTTT | CASSIWDPIGEKLFF
TRBJ2-5 | - | 13 | TRBV5-5 | - | TGTGCCAGCAGCCCCTATCGGCGAGAGACCCAGTACTTC | CASSPYRRETQYF
TRBJ1-6 | - | 17 | TRBV30 | - | TGTGCCTGGAGTGTACCCAGGCAGAGCTCCTATAATTCACCCCTCCACTTT | CAWSVPRQSSYNSPLHF
TRBJ1-6 | - | 13 | TRBV7-9 | - | TGTGCCAGCAGCGCCCCCAGGGGATCACCCCTCCACTTT | CASSAPRGSPLHF
TRBJ1-3 | - | 16 | TRBV9 | - | TGTGCCAGCAGCGTAGTGTCAGGGCCCTCTGGAAACACCATATATTTT | CASSVVSGPSGNTIYF
TRBJ2-5 | - | 12 | TRBV2 | few | TGTGCCACCCAGGGAGCGGGAGAGACCCAGTACTTC | CATQGAGETQYF
TRBJ2-1 | - | 16 | TRBV6-1 | - | TGTGCCAGCAGTGAGGGCGGAACAGCCTTCTACAATGAGCAGTTCTTC | CASSEGGTAFYNEQFF
TRBJ1-1 | - | 14 | TRBV3-1/TRBV3-2 | - | TGTGCCAGCAGAAAAGGAGGGGGGAACACTGAAGCTTTCTTT | CASRKGGGNTEAFF
TRBJ1-6 | - | 13 | TRBV19 | - | TGTGCCAGTAGTCGGGGGAATAATTCACCCCTCCACTTT | CASSRGNNSPLHF
TRBJ2-5 | - | 15 | TRBV28 | - | TGTGCCAGCAGTTCCCCGGGGGGCCGAGGGGAGACCCAGTACTTC | CASSSPGGRGETQYF
TRBJ1-1 | TRBD1 | 15 | TRBV6-2/TRBV6-3 | once | TGTGCCAGCAGTTACGGGACAGAGAGGAACACTGAAGCTTTCTTT | CASSYGTERNTEAFF
TRBJ2-3 | TRBD1 | 18 | TRBV4-3 | - | TGCGCCAGCAGCCAAGAATGGCGTGGGGACAGGGGCCCAGATACGCAGTATTTT | CASSQEWRGDRGPDTQYF
TRBJ2-7 | TRBD1 | 15 | TRBV28 | - | TGTGCCAGCAGTTTTTTCGTGACAGGGGGCTACGAGCAGTACTTC | CASSFFVTGGYEQYF
TRBJ1-4 | - | 18 | TRBV4-1 | - | TGCGCCAGCAGCCAAGATCTGGCCAGAATTCCAACTAATGAAAAACTGTTTTTT | CASSQDLARIPTNEKLFF
TRBJ2-2 | TRBD2 | 18 | TRBV19 | - | TGTGCCAGTAGACCGGGACTAGCGGGGGGCCCGGGCACCGGGGAGCTGTTTTTT | CASRPGLAGGPGTGELFF
TRBJ2-1 | TRBD2 | 15 | TRBV11-3 | once | TGTGCCAGCAGCCCCGGGACTAGCGCTTACAATGAGCAGTTCTTC | CASSPGTSAYNEQFF
TRBJ1-6 | - | 17 | TRBV9 | - | TGTGCCAGCAGCCCTCAAAGGGCGGCGACGGGGAATTCACCCCTCCACTTT | CASSPQRAATGNSPLHF